This TCR beta chain comes out of a study of blood T cell repertoires in COVID-19. Study information: Donors in the United States, Italy and Spain gave samples during acute or convalescent COVID-19. PBMCs, B-cell-depleted T cells, or T cells provided the cDNA or gDNA that made up the material.

Authors' processing steps: The assay estimated nucleated cells by amplifying reference gene primers. Libraries were prepared by immunoSEQ multiplex PCR; TCRdb keeps only in-frame clonotypes and omits some of them. The V and J calls and clone size were taken over from that table, and D and trimming were inferred from the DNA. The sample carries around 100,000 clones, less than 85% recorded once. Germline CDR1 reads SGHNT; CDR2 reads YYREEE (reference sequence). The CDR3 consists of 14 residues. V trimming: 0 bases; J trimming: 6 bases; junction bases outside the gene matches: 4. This chain uses TRBV5-4 with TRBJ2-3, with 7 bases fitting TRBD1. Sequencing used peripheral blood. The receptor was isolated from a human donor in a cohort sampled during active COVID-19. DNA of the CDR3: TGTGCCAGCAGCTTGGACCAGGGGGAGGATACGCAGTATTTT. Encoded protein: CASSLDQGEDTQYF.